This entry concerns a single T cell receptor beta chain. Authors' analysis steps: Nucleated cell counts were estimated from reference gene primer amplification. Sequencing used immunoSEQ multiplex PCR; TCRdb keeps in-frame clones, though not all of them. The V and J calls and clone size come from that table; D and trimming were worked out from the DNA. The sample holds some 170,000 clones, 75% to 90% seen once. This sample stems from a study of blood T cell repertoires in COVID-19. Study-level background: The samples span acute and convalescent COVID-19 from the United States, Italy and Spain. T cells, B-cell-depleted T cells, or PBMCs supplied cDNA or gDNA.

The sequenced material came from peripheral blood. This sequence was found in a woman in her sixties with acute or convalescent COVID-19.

CDR3 in DNA: TGTGCCAGTAAAGTGACAGGTAACACCGGGGAGCTGTTTTTT. Translating gives CASKVTGNTGELFF. V and J are TRBV19 and TRBJ2-2, with a weak D call TRBD1 (6 bases). CDR3 size: 14 residues. Germline V gene sequence: CDR1 LNHDA, CDR2 SQIVND (reference sequence). Deletions cut 7 bases from V and 2 bases from J, with 11 bases between.